Described below is a single T cell receptor (beta chain) sequence and its context. The antigen remains unidentified. These data belong to a study of T-cell memory formation after mild COVID-19. In TCRdb, the 5' RACE reads were re-called with MiXCR into one record per CDR3 protein. The top ten hold around 13% of the sample, which has approximately 410,000 distinct CDR3 sequences, under 25% seen once. The CDR3 spans 13 residues. The V gene lost 1 base and the J gene lost 4 bases, with 6 bases spanning the gap. CDR1 is KGHDR and CDR2 is SFDVKD in the germline V gene. Study findings and constraints: Memory sampled before infection contained some responding clones, suggesting cross-reactive memory joined.

The sequence was collected from an adult woman who had mild COVID-19 (a few samples of this study predate the infection). Cell type and time point are not known. Sequencing input: PBMCs or a T cell subset sorted from them (not recorded which). The chain uses TRBV24-1 and TRBJ1-1, with D hard to call. CDR3 amino acids: CATSDFGSTEAFF. The CDR3 DNA reads as TGTGCCACCAGTGATTTTGGGTCCACTGAAGCTTTCTTT.